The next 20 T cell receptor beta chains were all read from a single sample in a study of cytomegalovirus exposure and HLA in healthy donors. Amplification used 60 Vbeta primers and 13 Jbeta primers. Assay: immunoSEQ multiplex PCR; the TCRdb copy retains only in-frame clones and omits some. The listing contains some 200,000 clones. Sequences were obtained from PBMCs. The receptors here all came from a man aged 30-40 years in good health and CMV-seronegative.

CDR3 loop: CASSLIRGLATNEKLFF. CDR3 nucleotide sequence: TGTGCCAGCAGCTTAATCCGGGGACTAGCAACTAATGAAAAACTGTTTTTT. The rearrangement links TRBV7-6 to TRBJ1-4, with TRBD1 as a possible D gene (5 bases). Germline V gene data show CDR1 as SGHVS and CDR2 as FNYEAQ. CDR3 size: 17 residues. Trimming took 2 bases from V and 0 from J, leaving 13 bases between them.

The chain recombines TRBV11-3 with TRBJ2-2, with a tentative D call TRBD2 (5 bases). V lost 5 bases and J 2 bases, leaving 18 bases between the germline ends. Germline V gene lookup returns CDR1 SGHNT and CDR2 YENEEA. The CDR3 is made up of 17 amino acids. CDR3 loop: CASSPPGRALNTGELFF. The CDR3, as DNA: TGTGCCAGCAGCCCCCCGGGGAGAGCACTCAACACCGGGGAGCTGTTTTTT.

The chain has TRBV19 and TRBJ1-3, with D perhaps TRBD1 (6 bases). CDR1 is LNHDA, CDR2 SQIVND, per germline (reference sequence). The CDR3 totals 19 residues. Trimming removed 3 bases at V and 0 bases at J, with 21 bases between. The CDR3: CASSIPRGGYGSSGNTIYF. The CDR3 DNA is TGTGCCAGTAGTATCCCCCGAGGGGGTTACGGATCCTCTGGAAACACCATATATTTT.

In DNA, the CDR3 is TGTGCCCGGGCTCTAAGACCGGGGTACGAGCAGTACTTC. Translating it yields CARALRPGYEQYF. The chain carries TRBV30 and TRBJ2-7, with D perhaps matching TRBD2 (5 bases). With 8 bases removed from V and 4 bases from J, the gap between germline ends came to 18 bases. The V gene's germline CDR1 is GTSNPN and CDR2 SVGIG (reference sequence). The CDR3 runs 13 residues.

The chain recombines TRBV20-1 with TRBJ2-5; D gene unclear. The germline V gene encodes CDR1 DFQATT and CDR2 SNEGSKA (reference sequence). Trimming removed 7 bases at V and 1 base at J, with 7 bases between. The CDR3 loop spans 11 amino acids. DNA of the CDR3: TGCAGTGTACAGTTCCAAGAGACCCAGTACTTC. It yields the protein CSVQFQETQYF.

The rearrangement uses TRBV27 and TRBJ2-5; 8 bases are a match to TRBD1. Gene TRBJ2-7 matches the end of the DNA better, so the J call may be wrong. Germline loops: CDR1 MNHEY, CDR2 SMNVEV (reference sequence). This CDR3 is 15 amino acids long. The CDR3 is CASSLQTGEGYEQYF. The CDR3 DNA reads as TGTGCCAGCAGTCTCCAGACAGGGGAAGGCTACGAGCAGTACTTC.

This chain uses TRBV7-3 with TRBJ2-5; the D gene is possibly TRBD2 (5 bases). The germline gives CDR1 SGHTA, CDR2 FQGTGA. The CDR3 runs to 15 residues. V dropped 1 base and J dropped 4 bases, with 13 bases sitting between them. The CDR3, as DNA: TGTGCCAGCAGCTTAAACCGGAACGAGGGAGAGACCCAGTACTTC. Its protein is CASSLNRNEGETQYF.

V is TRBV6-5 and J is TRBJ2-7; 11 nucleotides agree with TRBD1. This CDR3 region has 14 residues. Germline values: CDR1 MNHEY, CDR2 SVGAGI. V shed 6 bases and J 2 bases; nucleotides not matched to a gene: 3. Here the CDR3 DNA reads TGTGCCAGCAGGGGACAGGGGGGGACCTACGAGCAGTACTTC. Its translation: CASRGQGGTYEQYF.

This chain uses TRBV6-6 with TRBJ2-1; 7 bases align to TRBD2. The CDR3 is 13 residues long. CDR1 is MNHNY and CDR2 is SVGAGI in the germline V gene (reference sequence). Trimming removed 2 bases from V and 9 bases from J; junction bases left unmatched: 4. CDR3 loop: CASSYGTIAEQFF. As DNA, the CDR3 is TGTGCCAGCAGTTACGGGACTATAGCTGAGCAGTTCTTC.

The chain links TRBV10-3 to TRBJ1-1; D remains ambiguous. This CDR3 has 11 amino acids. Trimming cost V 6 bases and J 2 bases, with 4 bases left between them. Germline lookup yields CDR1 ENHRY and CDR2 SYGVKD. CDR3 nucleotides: TGTGCCATCAGGGCTAACACTGAAGCTTTCTTT. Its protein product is CAIRANTEAFF.

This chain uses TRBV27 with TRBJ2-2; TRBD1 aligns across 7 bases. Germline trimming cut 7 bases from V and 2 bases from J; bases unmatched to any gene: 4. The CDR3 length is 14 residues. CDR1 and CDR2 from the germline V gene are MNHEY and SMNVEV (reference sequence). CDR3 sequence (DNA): TGTGCCAGCACCCGGGACAGAAACACCGGGGAGCTGTTTTTT. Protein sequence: CASTRDRNTGELFF.

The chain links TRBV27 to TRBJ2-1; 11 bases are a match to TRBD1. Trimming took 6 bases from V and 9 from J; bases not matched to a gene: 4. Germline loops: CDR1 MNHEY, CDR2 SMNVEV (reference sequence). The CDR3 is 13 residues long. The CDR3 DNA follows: TGTGCCAGCAGGGACAGGGGGCTTCGTGAGCAGTTCTTC. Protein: CASRDRGLREQFF.

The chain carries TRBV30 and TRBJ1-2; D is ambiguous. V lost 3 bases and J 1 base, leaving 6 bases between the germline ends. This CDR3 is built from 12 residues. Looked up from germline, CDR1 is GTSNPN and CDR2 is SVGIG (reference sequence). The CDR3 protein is CAWSGVNYGYTF. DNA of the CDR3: TGTGCCTGGAGCGGGGTTAACTATGGCTACACCTTC.

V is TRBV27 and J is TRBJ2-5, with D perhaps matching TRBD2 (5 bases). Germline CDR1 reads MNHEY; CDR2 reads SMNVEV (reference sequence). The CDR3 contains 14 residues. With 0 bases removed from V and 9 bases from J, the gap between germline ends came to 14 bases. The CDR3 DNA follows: TGTGCCAGCAGTTTATCGGGAGTGATGTTGGCCCAGTACTTC. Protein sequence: CASSLSGVMLAQYF.

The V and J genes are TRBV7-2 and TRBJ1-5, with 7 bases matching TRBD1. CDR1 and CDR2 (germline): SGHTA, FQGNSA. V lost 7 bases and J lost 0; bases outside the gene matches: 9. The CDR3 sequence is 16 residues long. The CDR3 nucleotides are TGTGCCAGCAAAAGGGACAGCGGATATAGCAATCAGCCCCAGCATTTT. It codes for CASKRDSGYSNQPQHF.

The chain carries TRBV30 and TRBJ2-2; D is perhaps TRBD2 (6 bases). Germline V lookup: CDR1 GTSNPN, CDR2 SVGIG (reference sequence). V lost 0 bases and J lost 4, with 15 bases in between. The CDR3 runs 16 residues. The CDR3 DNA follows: TGTGCCTGGAGTGTACTGGGCGGGGCCGGCACCGGGGAGCTGTTTTTT. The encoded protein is CAWSVLGGAGTGELFF.

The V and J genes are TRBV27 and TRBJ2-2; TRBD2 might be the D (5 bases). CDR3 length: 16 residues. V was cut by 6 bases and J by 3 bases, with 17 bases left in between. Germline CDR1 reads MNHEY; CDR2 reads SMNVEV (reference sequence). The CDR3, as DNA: TGTGCCAGCAGGTGGCTAGCTCGCACGGACACCGGGGAGCTGTTTTTT. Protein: CASRWLARTDTGELFF.

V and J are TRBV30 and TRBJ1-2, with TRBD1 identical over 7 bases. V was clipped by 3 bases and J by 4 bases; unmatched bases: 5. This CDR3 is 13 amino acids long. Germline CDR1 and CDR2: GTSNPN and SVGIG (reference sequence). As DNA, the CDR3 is TGTGCCTGGAGGGAACAGGGGTCCTATGGCTACACCTTC. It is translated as CAWREQGSYGYTF.

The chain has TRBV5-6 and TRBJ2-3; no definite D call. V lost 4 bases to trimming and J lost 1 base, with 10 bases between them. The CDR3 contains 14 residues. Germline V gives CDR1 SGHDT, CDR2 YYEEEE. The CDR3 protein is CASSGGIGTDTQYF. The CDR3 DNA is TGTGCCAGCAGCGGCGGTATTGGCACAGATACGCAGTATTTT.

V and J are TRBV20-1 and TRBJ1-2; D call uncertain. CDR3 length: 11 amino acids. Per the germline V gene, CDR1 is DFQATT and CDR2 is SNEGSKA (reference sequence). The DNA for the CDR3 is TGCAGGCCCGTAGCTAACTATGGCTACACCTTC. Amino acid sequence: CRPVANYGYTF.